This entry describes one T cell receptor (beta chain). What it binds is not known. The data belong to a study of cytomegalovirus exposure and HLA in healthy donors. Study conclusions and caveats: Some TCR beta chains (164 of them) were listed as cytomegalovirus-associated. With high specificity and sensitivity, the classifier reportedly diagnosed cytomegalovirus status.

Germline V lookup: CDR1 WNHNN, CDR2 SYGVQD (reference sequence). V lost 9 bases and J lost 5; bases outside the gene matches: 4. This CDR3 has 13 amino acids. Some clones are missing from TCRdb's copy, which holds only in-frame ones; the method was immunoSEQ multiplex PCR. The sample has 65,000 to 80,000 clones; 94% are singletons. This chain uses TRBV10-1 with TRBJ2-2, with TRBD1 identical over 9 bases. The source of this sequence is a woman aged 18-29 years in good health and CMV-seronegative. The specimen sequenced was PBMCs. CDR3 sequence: CASRQGDTGELFF. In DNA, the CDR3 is TGCGCCAGTAGACAGGGGGATACCGGGGAGCTGTTTTTT.